This entry describes one TCR beta chain. Germline lookup yields CDR1 MNHEY and CDR2 SMNVEV (reference sequence). The CDR3 runs 16 residues. With 3 bases removed from V and 2 bases from J, the gap between germline ends came to 15 bases. This record comes from a study of blood T cell repertoires in COVID-19. Under the authors' procedure: Nucleated cell counts were estimated from reference gene primer amplification. Clones were sequenced by immunoSEQ multiplex PCR, and TCRdb holds only the in-frame ones, with some missing. D and trimming come from the DNA, and the V and J calls and clone size come from that table. The sample lists about 78,000 clones; less than 95% were seen once.

The V call is TRBV27, the J call TRBJ2-3; TRBD2 might be the D (5 bases). The sequence came from a woman in her forties or fifties in a cohort sampled during active COVID-19. Sequencing used peripheral blood. The CDR3 region has the DNA TGTGCCAGCAGTTTGTTGGTCGGGATTCCCACAGATACGCAGTATTTT. Protein sequence: CASSLLVGIPTDTQYF.